The 27 T cell receptor beta chains in this list originate from one sample, sequenced in a study of OX40 agonist ivuxolimab in advanced cancers. Sequencing was performed with immunoSEQ multiplex PCR; in TCRdb, only in-frame clones are kept and a portion is missing. The repertoire has 60,000 to 95,000 clones, under 95% of them found once; the top ten carry 0.3% to 0.45%. The starting material was CD4+ or CD8+ T cells sorted from blood, obtained in a trial of the OX40 agonist ivuxolimab. These receptors all come from an adult with an advanced solid tumor such as melanoma, head and neck, liver or kidney cancer.

DNA of the CDR3: TGTGCCAGCAGCCTACAGGGCGGTGAAGACTATGGCTACACCTTC. The encoded protein is CASSLQGGEDYGYTF. The V call is TRBV6-4, the J call TRBJ1-2; perhaps TRBD1 as D (6 bases). The V end was cut by 6 bases, the J end by 3 bases, with 17 bases between. Germline assignment: CDR1 MRHNA and CDR2 SNTAGT. There are 15 residues in the CDR3.

The chain joins TRBV28 to TRBJ1-5; D is ambiguous. The CDR3 contains 13 residues. The V end lost 6 bases, the J end lost 1 base, and 7 bases lay between the germline ends. CDR1 MDHEN and CDR2 SYDVKM come from the germline V gene. CDR3 amino acids: CASSLDSNQPQHF. CDR3 bases: TGTGCCAGCAGCCTCGACAGCAATCAGCCCCAGCATTTT. The full variable domain, rest sourced from reference TRBV28 and TRBJ1-5, is DVKVTQSSRYLVKRTGEKVFLECVQDMDHENMFWYRQDPGLGLRLIYFSYDVKMKEKGDIPEGYSVSREKKERFSLILESASTNQTSMYLCASSLDSNQPQHFGDGTRLSIL.

The gene calls are TRBV19 and TRBJ1-2, with 11 bases that match TRBD1. The CDR3 length is 13 residues. The germline V gene has CDR1 LNHDA and CDR2 SQIVND (reference sequence). Trimming removed 3 bases from V and 7 bases from J; junction bases left unmatched: 1. The CDR3 coding sequence is TGTGCCAGTAGTATGGACAGGGGGCTTGGCTACACCTTC. Its protein is CASSMDRGLGYTF.

The chain links TRBV7-2 to TRBJ2-3; D gene uncertain. V lost 2 bases and J lost 1, with 7 bases in between. The CDR3 is 14 amino acids. From germline, CDR1 is SGHTA and CDR2 FQGNSA. CDR3 bases: TGTGCCAGCAGCTTAAGCTGGGGCACAGATACGCAGTATTTT. It codes for CASSLSWGTDTQYF.

The chain employs TRBV19 and TRBJ2-7; tentatively, D is TRBD1 (5 bases). This CDR3 is built from 12 residues. V was shortened by 7 bases and J by 7 bases, with 14 bases between the two germline ends. Germline CDR1 reads LNHDA; CDR2 reads SQIVND (reference sequence). In DNA, the CDR3 is TGTGCCAGTATGACACCACCAGGGGAGCAGTACTTC. Translating it yields CASMTPPGEQYF.

The chain combines TRBV18 with TRBJ1-2, with D hard to call. V lost 4 bases and J 7 bases, leaving 10 bases between the germline ends. Germline V CDR1 and CDR2: KGHSH, LQKENI. The CDR3 is 12 residues long. The CDR3 DNA is TGTGCCAGCTCACTGGAGGGTGTTGGCTACACCTTC. Protein product: CASSLEGVGYTF.

The chain has TRBV6-5 and TRBJ1-6; TRBD1 agrees at 9 bases. V was pared by 5 bases and J by 9 bases, with 8 bases of the junction left unmatched. This CDR3 region has 15 residues. Per the germline V gene, CDR1 is MNHEY and CDR2 is SVGAGI. This CDR3 is CASSRYRGQGSPLHF. The CDR3 coding sequence is TGTGCCAGCAGTCGATACAGGGGGCAGGGTTCACCCCTCCACTTT.

The chain uses TRBV10-3 and TRBJ1-2, with D possibly matching TRBD1 (6 bases). Deletions cut 2 bases from V and 4 bases from J, with 8 bases between. This CDR3 has 13 residues. Germline CDR1 ENHRY, CDR2 SYGVKD. CDR3 in DNA: TGTGCCATCAGTGAGACAGGGAGCTATGGCTACACCTTC. It specifies CAISETGSYGYTF.

The rearrangement joins TRBV28 to TRBJ1-2, with D tentatively TRBD1 (5 bases). Germline values: CDR1 MDHEN, CDR2 SYDVKM. This CDR3 has 12 amino acids. Trimming shortened V by 7 bases and J by 6 bases, and 12 bases separated the two germline ends. DNA for the CDR3: TGTGCCAGCACCGCCGGGGGTCATGGCTACACCTTC. Protein sequence: CASTAGGHGYTF.

This rearrangement joins TRBV2 to TRBJ1-3; D is uncertain. Trimming took off 10 bases at V and 2 bases at J, with 12 bases between the two ends. Looked up from germline, CDR1 is SNHLY and CDR2 is FYNNEI. The CDR3 runs 13 residues. CDR3 coding DNA: TGTGCCACAGCAGTCACAGCTGGAAACACCATATATTTT. Its protein product is CATAVTAGNTIYF.

This chain links TRBV30 with TRBJ2-1, with a weak D call TRBD2 (6 bases). Germline loops: CDR1 GTSNPN, CDR2 SVGIG (reference sequence). Trimming shortened V by 0 bases and J by 10 bases, and 16 bases separated the two germline ends. CDR3 size: 14 residues. The CDR3 DNA reads as TGTGCCTGGAGTGTGGGGACGGGACTTAGCGAGCAGTTCTTC. This gives the protein CAWSVGTGLSEQFF.

The J gene is TRBJ1-5, the V gene TRBV27; D is possibly TRBD1 (5 bases). The germline CDR1 and CDR2 sequences are MNHEY and SMNVEV (reference sequence). This CDR3 comprises 16 residues. Trimming stripped 5 bases from V and 3 bases from J, with 17 bases between. The CDR3 DNA is TGTGCCAGCAGTACGCTCTCGGTAGGGACCAATCAGCCCCAGCATTTT. As protein: CASSTLSVGTNQPQHF.

The chain carries TRBV10-3 and TRBJ1-1, with 7 bases fitting TRBD1. With 7 bases clipped from V and 2 bases from J, the junction kept 4 bases outside the gene matches. Germline V gene sequence: CDR1 ENHRY, CDR2 SYGVKD. This CDR3 is 13 amino acids long. CDR3 protein: CAIIRDSNTEAFF. The DNA for the CDR3 is TGTGCCATCATTAGGGACAGCAACACTGAAGCTTTCTTT.

The J gene is TRBJ1-6, the V gene TRBV15, with D uncertain. Trimming removed 1 base from V and 10 bases from J, with 17 bases in between. Germline values: CDR1 LNHNV, CDR2 YYDKDF (reference sequence). There are 16 residues in the CDR3. CDR3: CATSRGGSTGGSPLHF. The CDR3 DNA follows: TGTGCCACCAGCAGAGGTGGCAGCACCGGAGGATCACCCCTCCACTTT. The full variable domain, in which reference TRBV15 and TRBJ1-6 provide the parts outside the CDR3, is DAMVIQNPRYQVTQFGKPVTLSCSQTLNHNVMYWYQQKSSQAPKLLFHYYDKDFNNEADTPDNFQSRRPNTSFCFLDIRSPGLGDTAMYLCATSRGGSTGGSPLHFGNGTRLTVT.

The chain couples TRBV5-1 to TRBJ1-4; 7 bases map to TRBD1. The J segment lost 2 bases and the V segment lost 5 bases, leaving 15 bases of the junction unmatched. The CDR3 is 18 residues long. CDR1 is SGHRS, CDR2 YFSETQ, per germline. In nucleotides, the CDR3 is TGCGCCAGCAGTAGGGGGCCACTTCCCCAGGTCACTAATGAAAAACTGTTTTTT. Its translation: CASSRGPLPQVTNEKLFF.

This clone showed up just once. This chain links TRBV28 with TRBJ1-1; no clear D gene. The CDR3 loop spans 14 amino acids. In germline, CDR1 is MDHEN, CDR2 SYDVKM. Deletions cut 1 base from V and 3 bases from J, with 9 bases between. CDR3: CASSLSQHDTEAFF. In DNA form, the CDR3 reads TGTGCCAGCAGTTTATCCCAGCACGACACTGAAGCTTTCTTT.

V and J are TRBV19 and TRBJ1-2, with a tentative D call TRBD1 (6 bases). Trimming shortened V by 1 base and J by 3 bases, and 12 bases separated the two germline ends. The CDR3 extends over 15 amino acids. The germline gives CDR1 LNHDA, CDR2 SQIVND (reference sequence). CDR3 DNA: TGTGCCAGTAGTATAGCCCGGGGGCAAGACTATGGCTACACCTTC. As protein: CASSIARGQDYGYTF. Full variable domain (rest looked up from reference TRBV19 and TRBJ1-2): DGGITQSPKYLFRKEGQNVTLSCEQNLNHDAMYWYRQDPGQGLRLIYYSQIVNDFQKGDIAEGYSVSREKKESFPLTVTSAQKNPTAFYLCASSIARGQDYGYTFGSGTRLTVV.

This clone was recorded once. V usage is TRBV7-2 and J usage is TRBJ2-5, with 9 bases that match TRBD2. Germline CDR1 reads SGHTA; CDR2 reads FQGNSA. There are 16 residues in the CDR3. Trimming at V came to 0 bases and at J to 1 base, leaving 3 bases not matched to a gene. The CDR3 nucleotides are TGTGCCAGCAGCTTAGCTCTTAGCGGGGGCCAAGAGACCCAGTACTTC. Amino acids: CASSLALSGGQETQYF.

Only one count was recorded for this clone. The chain combines TRBV28 with TRBJ1-1; 8 bases are a match to TRBD1. V lost 7 bases and J lost 5; bases outside the gene matches: 3. The CDR3 extends over 12 amino acids. Germline CDR1 and CDR2: MDHEN and SYDVKM. The CDR3 region is CASIDRGTEAFF. The CDR3 region has the DNA TGTGCCAGCATTGACAGGGGTACTGAAGCTTTCTTT.

V gene TRBV10-1 combines with J gene TRBJ2-6; a weak D match, TRBD1 (5 bases). The CDR3 runs to 17 residues. The germline V and J ends were trimmed by 3 bases and 3 bases, with 15 bases remaining between them. Looked up from germline, CDR1 is WNHNN and CDR2 is SYGVQD (reference sequence). The CDR3 DNA reads TGCGCCAGCAGTGAAGGTCCAAGGGGTTATGGGGCCAACGTCCTGACTTTC. This encodes CASSEGPRGYGANVLTF.

This sequence joins TRBV4-1 and TRBJ2-2; 10 bases line up with TRBD1. J lost 3 bases, V lost 5 bases, and 9 bases had no gene match. The CDR3 sequence is 17 residues long. CDR1 MGHRA and CDR2 YSYEKL come from the germline V gene. The CDR3 region is CASSSLRGQGYTGELFF. The DNA of the CDR3 is TGCGCCAGCAGCTCTCTGAGGGGACAGGGGTACACCGGGGAGCTGTTTTTT.

The V and J genes are TRBV5-4 and TRBJ1-5, with D hard to call. Trimming took off 0 bases at V and 9 bases at J, with 10 bases between the two ends. In germline, CDR1 is SGHNT, CDR2 YYREEE (reference sequence). The CDR3 extends over 13 amino acids. DNA of the CDR3: TGTGCCAGCAGCTTGGACGGCAATGGGCCCCAGCATTTT. This translates into CASSLDGNGPQHF.

The chain combines TRBV7-2 with TRBJ1-6; 7 bases align to TRBD1. CDR1 is SGHTA, CDR2 FQGNSA, per germline. The CDR3 contains 14 residues. V trimming: 5 bases; J trimming: 7 bases; junction bases outside the gene matches: 5. The CDR3 DNA follows: TGTGCCAGCAGCCCCTCAGGGGGAAATTCACCCCTCCACTTT. Its translation is CASSPSGGNSPLHF. The full variable domain, its missing parts supplied by reference TRBV7-2 and TRBJ1-6, is GAGVSQSPSNKVTEKGKDVELRCDPISGHTALYWYRQSLGQGLEFLIYFQGNSAPDKSGLPSDRFSAERTGGSVSTLTIQRTQQEDSAVYLCASSPSGGNSPLHFGNGTRLTVT.

V gene TRBV28 combines with J gene TRBJ1-3; D uncertain. Per germline, CDR1 MDHEN and CDR2 SYDVKM. Trimming removed 2 bases at V and 0 bases at J, with 8 bases between. The CDR3 contains 15 residues. CDR3 sequence: CASSLDSASGNTIYF. DNA of the CDR3: TGTGCCAGCAGTTTAGACTCAGCCTCTGGAAACACCATATATTTT.

The gene calls are TRBV4-3 and TRBJ1-1; D not certain. Trimming cost V 0 bases and J 11 bases, with 10 bases left between them. CDR1 and CDR2 (germline): LGHNA, YSLEER. CDR3 length equals 12 residues. The chain's CDR3 is CASSQERGQAFF. The DNA of the CDR3 is TGCGCCAGCAGCCAAGAACGGGGTCAGGCTTTCTTT.

The chain links TRBV20-1 to TRBJ1-2; no reliable D call. V was clipped by 6 bases and J by 5 bases, with 10 bases between them. The CDR3 extends over 11 amino acids. CDR1 is DFQATT and CDR2 is SNEGSKA in the germline V gene (reference sequence). CDR3: CSASDGYGYTF. In DNA form, the CDR3 reads TGCAGTGCAAGCGATGGGTATGGCTACACCTTC.

The chain is built from TRBV5-4 and TRBJ2-5, with D possibly matching TRBD2 (6 bases). The CDR3 is 15 amino acids. CDR1 SGHNT and CDR2 YYREEE come from the germline V gene (reference sequence). V was trimmed by 0 bases and J by 5 bases, leaving 14 bases between them. CDR3 residues: CASSLAPSRGETQYF. CDR3 nucleotides: TGTGCCAGCAGCTTGGCCCCATCCCGGGGGGAGACCCAGTACTTC.